The rows below give T cell receptor beta chains drawn from one sample of a study of CD8 T cells in ankylosing spondylitis. TCRdb recomputed calls from the 5' RACE reads with MiXCR, one row per CDR3 protein. The data show 250,000 to 300,000 distinct CDR3 sequences, 20% seen once. The sample consisted of blood, either unsorted or a sorted T cell fraction (not recorded which). These receptors all stem from a male donor with ankylosing spondylitis or in good health (not recorded which). Each CDR3 is given with its conserved first and last residue. A D gene is named only where the DNA matches it firmly. Size tells how often a clone was seen (once, few, many) or the class of an expanded clone, and some rows leave it out.

>TRBJ2-1|.|15|TRBV28|.
CASSFDSGSYNEQFF
TGTGCCAGCAGTTTCGATAGCGGATCCTACAATGAGCAGTTCTTC
>TRBJ1-5|many|14|TRBV28|.
CASSGLRGNQPQHF
TGTGCCAGCAGTGGTCTCAGGGGAAATCAGCCCCAGCATTTT
>TRBJ2-1|few|17|TRBV18|.
CASSPPSLKHSYNEQFF
TGTGCCAGCTCACCACCGTCGTTAAAGCACTCCTACAATGAGCAGTTCTTC
>TRBJ2-5|.|14|TRBV3-1|TRBD1
CASTSYRGDETQYF
TGTGCCAGCACCTCTTACAGGGGTGACGAGACCCAGTACTTC
>TRBJ2-1|few|17|TRBV29-1|TRBD2
CSVTSIGLARRDNEQFF
TGCAGCGTTACGTCCATCGGACTAGCCCGTCGAGACAATGAGCAGTTCTTC
>TRBJ1-5|.|17|TRBV3-1|.
CASSPNALRGGNQPQHF
TGTGCCAGCAGCCCAAATGCTCTACGTGGCGGCAATCAGCCCCAGCATTTT
>TRBJ1-2|.|13|TRBV12-5|TRBD1
CASGIDRVGGYTF
TGTGCTAGTGGAATAGACAGGGTTGGTGGCTACACCTTC
>TRBJ2-3|.|14|TRBV9|TRBD2
CASSVTSGADTQYF
TGTGCCAGCAGCGTAACTAGCGGGGCAGATACGCAGTATTTT
>TRBJ1-3|.|13|TRBV12-3/TRBV12-4|.
CASSFWSGNTIYF
TGTGCCAGCAGTTTTTGGTCTGGAAACACCATATATTTT
>TRBJ1-5|few|13|TRBV12-3/TRBV12-4|.
CASSPAGVQPQHF
TGTGCCAGCAGTCCGGCTGGGGTTCAGCCCCAGCATTTT
>TRBJ2-3|few|14|TRBV6-2/TRBV6-3|.
CASSSYGGVDTQYF
TGTGCCAGCAGTTCCTACGGGGGTGTTGATACGCAGTATTTT
>TRBJ1-4|.|14|TRBV27|TRBD1
CASSWGQNNEKLFF
TGTGCCAGCAGTTGGGGACAGAATAATGAAAAACTGTTTTTT
>TRBJ2-1|few|12|TRBV12-3/TRBV12-4|.
CASSPRWYEQFF
TGTGCCAGCAGCCCTCGGTGGTATGAGCAGTTCTTC
>TRBJ1-6|few|14|TRBV30|.
CAWSVQDFNSPLHF
TGTGCCTGGAGTGTACAAGACTTCAATTCACCCCTCCACTTT